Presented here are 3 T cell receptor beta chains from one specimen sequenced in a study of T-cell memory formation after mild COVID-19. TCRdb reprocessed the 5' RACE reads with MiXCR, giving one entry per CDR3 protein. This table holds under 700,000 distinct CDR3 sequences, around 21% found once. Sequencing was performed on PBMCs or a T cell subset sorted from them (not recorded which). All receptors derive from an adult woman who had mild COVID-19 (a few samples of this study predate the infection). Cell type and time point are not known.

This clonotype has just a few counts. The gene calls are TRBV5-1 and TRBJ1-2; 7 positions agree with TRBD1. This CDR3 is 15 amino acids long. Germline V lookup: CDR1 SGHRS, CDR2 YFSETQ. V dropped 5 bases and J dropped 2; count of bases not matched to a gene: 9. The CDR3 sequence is CASRAVQGKNYGYTF. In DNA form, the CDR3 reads TGCGCCAGCAGGGCTGTACAGGGGAAAAACTATGGCTACACCTTC.

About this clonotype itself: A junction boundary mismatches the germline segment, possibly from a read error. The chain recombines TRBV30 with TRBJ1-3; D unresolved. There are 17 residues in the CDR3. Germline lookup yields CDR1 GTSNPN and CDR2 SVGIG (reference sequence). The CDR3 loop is CAWSDAPVLASRNTIYF. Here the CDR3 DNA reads TGTGCCTGGAGTGATGCTCCTGTGCTCGCCTCTAGAAACACCATATATTTT.

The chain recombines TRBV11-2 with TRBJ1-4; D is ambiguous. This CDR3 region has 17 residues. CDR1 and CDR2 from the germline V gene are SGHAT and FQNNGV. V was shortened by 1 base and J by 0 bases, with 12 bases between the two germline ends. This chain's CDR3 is CASSLVGYGATNEKLFF. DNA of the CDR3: TGTGCCAGCAGCTTAGTGGGGTACGGAGCAACTAATGAAAAACTGTTTTTT.